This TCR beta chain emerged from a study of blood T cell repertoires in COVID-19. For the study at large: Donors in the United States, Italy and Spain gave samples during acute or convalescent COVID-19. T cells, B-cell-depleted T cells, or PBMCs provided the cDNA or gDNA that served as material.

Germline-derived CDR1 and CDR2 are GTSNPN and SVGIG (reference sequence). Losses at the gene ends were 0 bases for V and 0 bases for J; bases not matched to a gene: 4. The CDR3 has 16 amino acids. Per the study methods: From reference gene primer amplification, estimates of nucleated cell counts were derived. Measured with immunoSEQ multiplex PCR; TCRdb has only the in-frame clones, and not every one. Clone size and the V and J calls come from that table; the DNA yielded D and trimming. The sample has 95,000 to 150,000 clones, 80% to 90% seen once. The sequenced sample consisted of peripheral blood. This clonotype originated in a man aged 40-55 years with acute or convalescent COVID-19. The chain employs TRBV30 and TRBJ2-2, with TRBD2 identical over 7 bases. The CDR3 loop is CAWSVRLAANTGELFF. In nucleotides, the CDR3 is TGTGCCTGGAGTGTAAGACTAGCCGCGAACACCGGGGAGCTGTTTTTT.